These 27 T cell receptor beta chains were sequenced from one sample in a study of blood T cell repertoires in COVID-19. The repertoire was sequenced with immunoSEQ multiplex PCR; TCRdb's copy has only in-frame clones and lacks some. The sample holds some 260,000 clones, over 75% seen once. The material sequenced was peripheral blood. The origin of the receptors is a human donor in a cohort sampled during active COVID-19.

This clone was detected a few times. The chain employs TRBV7-6 and TRBJ1-1, with D perhaps TRBD1 (6 bases). CDR3 length: 15 amino acids. The V and J ends lost 3 bases and 0 bases respectively, with 11 bases between them. Per germline, CDR1 SGHVS and CDR2 FNYEAQ. The chain's CDR3 is CASSFPGQMNTEAFF. The CDR3 region has the DNA TGTGCCAGCAGCTTCCCCGGACAGATGAACACTGAAGCTTTCTTT. The complete variable domain, with remaining parts taken from reference TRBV7-6 and TRBJ1-1, reads GAGVSQSPRYKVTKRGQDVALRCDPISGHVSLYWYRQALGQGPEFLTYFNYEAQQDKSGLPNDRFSAERPEGSISTLTIQRTEQRDSAMYRCASSFPGQMNTEAFFGQGTRLTVV.

The DNA for the CDR3 is TGTGCCAGCAGCTCCGGTCTGCACACTGAAGCTTTCTTT. It specifies CASSSGLHTEAFF. The chain has TRBV11-2 and TRBJ1-1; D is unclear. The CDR3 extends over 13 amino acids. Between the trimmed V and J ends, which lost 4 bases and 3 bases, there was a span of 9 bases. CDR1 and CDR2 from the germline V gene are SGHAT and FQNNGV.

The chain is built from TRBV6-1 and TRBJ1-1; D uncertain. CDR1 is MNHNS, CDR2 SASEGT, per germline. V was clipped by 1 base and J by 4 bases, with 13 bases between them. The CDR3 is 15 residues long. The DNA for the CDR3 is TGTGCCAGCAGTGAAGGGGCGATGGGGAGCACTGAAGCTTTCTTT. The encoded protein is CASSEGAMGSTEAFF.

The rearrangement uses TRBV27 and TRBJ1-1; possibly TRBD1 for D (6 bases). The CDR3 is 13 amino acids. CDR1 is MNHEY, CDR2 SMNVEV, per germline (reference sequence). Trimming stripped 2 bases from V and 6 bases from J, with 10 bases between. The CDR3, as DNA: TGTGCCAGCAGTTTAAAACAGGGACCTGAAGCTTTCTTT. Encoded protein: CASSLKQGPEAFF.

The CDR3 bases are TGCGCCAGCAGCTGGGACAGGGGGAACACCGGGGAGCTGTTTTTT. This codes for CASSWDRGNTGELFF. The gene calls are TRBV5-1 and TRBJ2-2; 10 bases align to TRBD1. Germline V gives CDR1 SGHRS, CDR2 YFSETQ. V shed 3 bases and J 1 base; nucleotides not matched to a gene: 0. The CDR3 sequence is 15 residues long.

The chain combines TRBV11-2 with TRBJ1-2; D gene unclear. Trimming pared 1 base from V and 8 bases from J, leaving 14 bases between. The CDR3 contains 14 residues. CDR1 is SGHAT, CDR2 FQNNGV, per germline. CDR3 loop: CASSLARSYGGYTF. In DNA form, the CDR3 reads TGTGCCAGCAGCTTAGCCAGGTCTTATGGAGGCTACACCTTC.

This rearrangement joins TRBV25-1 to TRBJ2-4; 8 positions match TRBD1. This CDR3 has 14 amino acids. J was trimmed by 2 bases and V by 4 bases; bases with no gene match: 1. CDR1 is MGHDK and CDR2 is SYGVNS in the germline V gene. The CDR3 nucleotides are TGTGCCAGCAGTGGACAGGGGTCCAAAAACATTCAGTACTTC. Its protein product is CASSGQGSKNIQYF.

The chain is built from TRBV7-9 and TRBJ2-7, with 7 bases identical to TRBD1. The length of the CDR3 is 14 residues. Germline lookup yields CDR1 SEHNR and CDR2 FQNEAQ (reference sequence). The V and J ends lost 5 bases and 1 base, in that order; junction bases with no gene match: 5. CDR3 DNA sequence: TGTGCCAGCAGCCACCCGACAGGGTCCTACGAGCAGTACTTC. Translating it yields CASSHPTGSYEQYF.

The chain links TRBV30 to TRBJ1-1; TRBD1 is a possible D gene (5 bases). The V gene lost 4 bases and the J gene lost 3 bases, with 15 bases spanning the gap. The germline V gene has CDR1 GTSNPN and CDR2 SVGIG (reference sequence). The CDR3 contains 14 residues. CDR3: CAWIFGRGDTEAFF. CDR3 in DNA: TGTGCCTGGATATTCGGCCGGGGGGACACTGAAGCTTTCTTT.

The gene calls are TRBV27 and TRBJ2-7; 9 positions match TRBD1. CDR1 is MNHEY, CDR2 SMNVEV, per germline (reference sequence). CDR3 length equals 14 residues. Germline trimming cut 2 bases from V and 5 bases from J; bases unmatched to any gene: 4. For the CDR3, the DNA is TGTGCCAGCAGTTTAGACAGGGGGATAAACGAGCAGTACTTC. Translation: CASSLDRGINEQYF.

The CDR3 DNA reads as TGCAGCGCCGACGGGGAGGGAATTATTACTGGCTACACCTTC. Translation gives CSADGEGIITGYTF. The chain joins TRBV29-1 to TRBJ1-2, with D hard to call. Germline-derived CDR1 and CDR2 are SQVTM and ANQGSEA. The CDR3 contains 14 residues. Trimming stripped 7 bases from V and 7 bases from J, with 22 bases between.

The chain recombines TRBV7-3 with TRBJ2-7; 7 nucleotides line up with TRBD1. Germline V lookup: CDR1 SGHTA, CDR2 FQGTGA. V was clipped by 1 base and J by 2 bases; unmatched bases: 5. This CDR3 has 15 residues. Written as DNA, the CDR3 is TGTGCCAGCAGCTTAAGCCCGGGACAGACCTACGAGCAGTACTTC. This encodes CASSLSPGQTYEQYF.

In DNA form, the CDR3 reads TGCGCCAGCAGCCAAATAGGACAGGGTGGAGGTGAAAAACTGTTTTTT. It translates to CASSQIGQGGGEKLFF. The chain employs TRBV4-1 and TRBJ1-4; 8 positions match TRBD1. The length of the CDR3 is 16 residues. With 2 bases clipped from V and 7 bases from J, the junction kept 9 bases outside the gene matches. Germline assignment: CDR1 MGHRA and CDR2 YSYEKL.

The chain carries TRBV28 and TRBJ2-7, with D tentatively TRBD1 (6 bases). The CDR3 extends over 13 amino acids. V was cut by 6 bases and J by 0 bases, with 9 bases left in between. CDR1 MDHEN and CDR2 SYDVKM come from the germline V gene. The DNA for the CDR3 is TGTGCCAGCAGGGACAGCCCCTCCTACGAGCAGTACTTC. Protein sequence: CASRDSPSYEQYF.

This clone was counted a few times. This chain uses TRBV4-1 with TRBJ2-7; 7 bases are a match to TRBD1. With 6 bases clipped from V and 2 bases from J, the junction kept 1 base outside the gene matches. Germline CDR1 is MGHRA and CDR2 is YSYEKL. The CDR3 covers 12 residues. CDR3 sequence reads: CASRGQTYEQYF. DNA for the CDR3: TGCGCCAGCAGGGGACAGACCTACGAGCAGTACTTC.

The chain joins TRBV28 to TRBJ1-6; D unclear. The CDR3 length is 15 residues. CDR1 and CDR2 (germline): MDHEN, SYDVKM. V lost 2 bases and J 8 bases, leaving 13 bases between the germline ends. The CDR3 spells CASSLGPDVDSPLHF. Here the CDR3 DNA reads TGTGCCAGCAGTTTAGGGCCGGATGTGGATTCACCCCTCCACTTT.

V gene TRBV2 combines with J gene TRBJ1-1; D is perhaps TRBD1 (6 bases). Germline values: CDR1 SNHLY, CDR2 FYNNEI. Trimming cost V 2 bases and J 5 bases, with 12 bases left between them. This CDR3 has 14 residues. The chain's CDR3 is CASSELGARTEAFF. The CDR3 DNA follows: TGTGCCAGCAGTGAACTGGGGGCGCGTACTGAAGCTTTCTTT.

In this sample, this clone turned up a few times. This sequence joins TRBV7-9 and TRBJ1-4; D call uncertain. From germline, CDR1 is SEHNR and CDR2 FQNEAQ (reference sequence). The CDR3 is made up of 18 amino acids. Trimming took 1 base from V and 0 from J, leaving 15 bases between them. The CDR3 DNA reads TGTGCCAGCAGCTTAGGGTTGCGGCCGACTGCAACTAATGAAAAACTGTTTTTT. Encoded protein: CASSLGLRPTATNEKLFF. Together with reference TRBV7-9 and TRBJ1-4, the CDR3 gives the full variable domain: DTGVSQNPRHKITKRGQNVTFRCDPISEHNRLYWYRQTLGQGPEFLTYFQNEAQLEKSRLLSDRFSAERPKGSFSTLEIQRTEQGDSAMYLCASSLGLRPTATNEKLFFGSGTQLSVL.

The chain has TRBV2 and TRBJ1-2, with D maybe TRBD1 (6 bases). V lost 4 bases and J lost 6, with 18 bases in between. Germline assignment: CDR1 SNHLY and CDR2 FYNNEI. CDR3 length: 15 amino acids. The CDR3 DNA reads TGTGCCAGCAGTGTTAGCGAGGGGGGGTGGAATGGCTACACCTTC. Translated, it gives CASSVSEGGWNGYTF.

The count of this clone is one. The chain links TRBV6-1 to TRBJ2-7, with D unclear. Per the germline V gene, CDR1 is MNHNS and CDR2 is SASEGT. This CDR3 comprises 16 residues. V was clipped by 3 bases and J by 0 bases, with 15 bases between them. CDR3 sequence: CASSELEEQLSYEQYF. In DNA, the CDR3 is TGTGCCAGCAGTGAGTTAGAGGAGCAGCTCTCCTACGAGCAGTACTTC.

V gene TRBV15 combines with J gene TRBJ2-1; 7 nucleotides align to TRBD2. The J segment lost 7 bases and the V segment lost 7 bases, leaving 13 bases of the junction unmatched. The germline gives CDR1 LNHNV, CDR2 YYDKDF (reference sequence). CDR3 length equals 15 residues. DNA of the CDR3: TGTGCCACCACGATATTTGCGGGAGCCGGGAATGAGCAGTTCTTC. This codes for CATTIFAGAGNEQFF. Filled out from reference TRBV15 and TRBJ2-1, the complete variable domain reads DAMVIQNPRYQVTQFGKPVTLSCSQTLNHNVMYWYQQKSSQAPKLLFHYYDKDFNNEADTPDNFQSRRPNTSFCFLDIRSPGLGDTAMYLCATTIFAGAGNEQFFGPGTRLTVL.

The V and J genes are TRBV19 and TRBJ1-1; 8 bases are shared with TRBD1. This CDR3 is 12 amino acids long. V lost 6 bases to trimming and J lost 5 bases; unmatched junction nucleotides: 2. Germline CDR1 and CDR2: LNHDA and SQIVND (reference sequence). The CDR3 protein is CASRDRVTEAFF. The CDR3 coding sequence is TGTGCCAGTAGGGACAGGGTTACTGAAGCTTTCTTT.

The chain recombines TRBV18 with TRBJ2-7, with TRBD2 matching 7 bases. The V gene's germline CDR1 is KGHSH and CDR2 LQKENI. The CDR3 is 16 amino acids. The J segment lost 0 bases and the V segment lost 4 bases, leaving 9 bases of the junction unmatched. The CDR3 sequence: CASSHTLGRPSYEQYF. CDR3 DNA sequence: TGTGCCAGCTCACACACTCTCGGGAGGCCCTCCTACGAGCAGTACTTC.

In its sample, this clone was seen a few times. The chain carries TRBV29-1 and TRBJ2-7; D perhaps matches TRBD1 (8 bases). Trimming stripped 7 bases from V and 6 bases from J, with 16 bases between. This CDR3 is 12 amino acids long. Per germline, CDR1 SQVTM and CDR2 ANQGSEA. CDR3 nucleotides: TGCAGCGCCCTGACAGGGGAGGGCGAGCAGTACTTC. Residues: CSALTGEGEQYF.

This rearrangement joins TRBV11-1 to TRBJ2-1; D may be TRBD1 (5 bases). Trimming cost V 4 bases and J 4 bases, with 17 bases left between them. The CDR3 is made up of 16 amino acids. Germline V CDR1 and CDR2: SGHAT, FQDESV (reference sequence). The CDR3 spells CASSYEMGQGYNEQFF. The CDR3 nucleotides read TGTGCCAGCAGCTACGAGATGGGGCAGGGTTACAATGAGCAGTTCTTC.

This clone was seen a handful of times. The chain has TRBV18 and TRBJ1-2; D not certain. Germline V gene lookup returns CDR1 KGHSH and CDR2 LQKENI. The CDR3 is 14 amino acids. Trimming shortened V by 0 bases and J by 7 bases, and 12 bases separated the two germline ends. This CDR3 is CASSPPQAYGGYTF. The CDR3 coding sequence is TGTGCCAGCTCACCACCTCAAGCCTATGGTGGCTACACCTTC.

This chain uses TRBV28 with TRBJ1-1, with D possibly TRBD1 on 6 matching bases. V lost 7 bases and J lost 5, with 20 bases in between. This CDR3 is 15 amino acids long. Germline V gives CDR1 MDHEN, CDR2 SYDVKM. CDR3 nucleotide sequence: TGTGCCAGCACCAGGGACACAATGGGGTGGACTGAAGCTTTCTTT. Protein sequence: CASTRDTMGWTEAFF.